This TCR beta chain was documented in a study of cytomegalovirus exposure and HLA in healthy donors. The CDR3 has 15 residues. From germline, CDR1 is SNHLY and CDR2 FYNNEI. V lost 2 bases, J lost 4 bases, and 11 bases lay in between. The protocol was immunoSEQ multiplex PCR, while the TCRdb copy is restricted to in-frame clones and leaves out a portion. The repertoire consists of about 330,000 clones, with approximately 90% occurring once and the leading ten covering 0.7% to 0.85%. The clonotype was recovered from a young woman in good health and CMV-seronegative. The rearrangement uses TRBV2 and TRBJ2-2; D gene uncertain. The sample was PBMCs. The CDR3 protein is CASSELDPVTGELFF. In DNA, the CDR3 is TGTGCCAGCAGTGAACTAGACCCAGTCACCGGGGAGCTGTTTTTT.